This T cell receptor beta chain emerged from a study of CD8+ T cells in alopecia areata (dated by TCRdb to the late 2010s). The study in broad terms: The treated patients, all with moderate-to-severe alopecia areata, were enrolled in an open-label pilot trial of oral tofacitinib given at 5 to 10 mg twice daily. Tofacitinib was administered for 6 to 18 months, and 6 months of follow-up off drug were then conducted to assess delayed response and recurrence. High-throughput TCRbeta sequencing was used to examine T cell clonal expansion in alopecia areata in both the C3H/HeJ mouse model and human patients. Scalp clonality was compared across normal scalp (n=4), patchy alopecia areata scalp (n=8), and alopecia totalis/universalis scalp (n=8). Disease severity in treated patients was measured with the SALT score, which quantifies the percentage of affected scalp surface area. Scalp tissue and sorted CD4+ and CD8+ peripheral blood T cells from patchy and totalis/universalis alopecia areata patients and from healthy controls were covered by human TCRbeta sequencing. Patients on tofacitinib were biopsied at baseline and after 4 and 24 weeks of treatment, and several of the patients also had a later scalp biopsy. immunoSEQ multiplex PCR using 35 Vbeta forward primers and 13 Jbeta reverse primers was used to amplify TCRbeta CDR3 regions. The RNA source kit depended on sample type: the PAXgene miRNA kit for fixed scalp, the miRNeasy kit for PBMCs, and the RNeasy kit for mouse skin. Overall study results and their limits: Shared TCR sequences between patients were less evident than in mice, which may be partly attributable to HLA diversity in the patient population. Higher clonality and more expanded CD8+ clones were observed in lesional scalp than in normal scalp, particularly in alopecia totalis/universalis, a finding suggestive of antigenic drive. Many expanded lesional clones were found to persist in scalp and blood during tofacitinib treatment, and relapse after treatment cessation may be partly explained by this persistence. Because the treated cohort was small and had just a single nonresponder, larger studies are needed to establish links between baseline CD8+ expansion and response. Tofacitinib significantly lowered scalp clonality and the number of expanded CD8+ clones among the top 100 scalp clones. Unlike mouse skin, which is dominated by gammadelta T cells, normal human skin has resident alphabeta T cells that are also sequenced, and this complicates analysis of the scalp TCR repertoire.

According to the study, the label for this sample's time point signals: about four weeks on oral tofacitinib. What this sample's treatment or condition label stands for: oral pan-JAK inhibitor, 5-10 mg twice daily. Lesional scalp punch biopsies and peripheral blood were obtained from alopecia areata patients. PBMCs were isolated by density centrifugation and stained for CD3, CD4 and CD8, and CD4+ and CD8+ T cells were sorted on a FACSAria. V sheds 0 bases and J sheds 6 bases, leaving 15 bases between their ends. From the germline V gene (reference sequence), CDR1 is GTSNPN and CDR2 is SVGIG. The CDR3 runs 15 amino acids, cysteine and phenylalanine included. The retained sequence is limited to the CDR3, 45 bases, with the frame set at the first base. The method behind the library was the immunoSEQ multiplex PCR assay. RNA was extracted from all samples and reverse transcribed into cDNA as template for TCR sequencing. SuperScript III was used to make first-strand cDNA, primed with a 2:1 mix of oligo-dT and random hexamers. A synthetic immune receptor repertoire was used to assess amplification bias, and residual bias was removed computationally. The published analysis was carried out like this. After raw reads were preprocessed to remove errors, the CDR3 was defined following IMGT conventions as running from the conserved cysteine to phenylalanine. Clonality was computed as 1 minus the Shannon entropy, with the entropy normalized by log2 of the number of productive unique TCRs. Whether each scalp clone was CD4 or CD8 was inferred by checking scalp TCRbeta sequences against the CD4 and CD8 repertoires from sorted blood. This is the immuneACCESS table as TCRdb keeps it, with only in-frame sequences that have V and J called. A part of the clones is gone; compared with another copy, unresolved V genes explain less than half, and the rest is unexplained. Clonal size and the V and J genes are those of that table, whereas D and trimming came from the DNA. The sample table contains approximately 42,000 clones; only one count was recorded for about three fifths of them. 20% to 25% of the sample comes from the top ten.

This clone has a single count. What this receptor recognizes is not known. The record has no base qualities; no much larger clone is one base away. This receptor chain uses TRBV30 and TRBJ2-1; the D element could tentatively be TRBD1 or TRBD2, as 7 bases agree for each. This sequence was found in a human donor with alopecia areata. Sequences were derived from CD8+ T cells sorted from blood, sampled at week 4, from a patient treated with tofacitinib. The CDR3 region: CAWSVGRGGGNEQFF. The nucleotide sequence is TGTGCCTGGAGTGTCGGCAGGGGGGGCGGCAATGAGCAGTTCTTC.